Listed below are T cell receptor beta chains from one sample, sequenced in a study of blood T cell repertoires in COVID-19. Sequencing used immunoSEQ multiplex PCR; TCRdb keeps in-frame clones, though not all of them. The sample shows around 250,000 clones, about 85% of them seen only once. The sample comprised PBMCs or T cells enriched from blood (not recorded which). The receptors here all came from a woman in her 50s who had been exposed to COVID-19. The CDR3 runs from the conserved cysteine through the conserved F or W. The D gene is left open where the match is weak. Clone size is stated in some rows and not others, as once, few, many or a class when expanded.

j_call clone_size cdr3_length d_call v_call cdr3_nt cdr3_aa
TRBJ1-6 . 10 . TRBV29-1 TGCAGTGGACTCCATTCACCCCTCCACTTT CSGLHSPLHF
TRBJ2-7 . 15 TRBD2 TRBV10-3 TGTGCCATCAGTGAGATGACTAGCGGCTCCTACGAGCAGTACTTC CAISEMTSGSYEQYF
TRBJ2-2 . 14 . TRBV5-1 TGCGCCAGCAGCTTGGGAACTAGGTCTGGGGAGCTGTTTTTT CASSLGTRSGELFF
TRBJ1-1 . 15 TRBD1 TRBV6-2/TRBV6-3 TGTGCCAGCAGTTACTCGGGACAGGGGAACACTGAAGCTTTCTTT CASSYSGQGNTEAFF
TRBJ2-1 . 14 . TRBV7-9 TGTGCCAGCAGCTTATCACACCCTAGTAATGAGCAGTTCTTC CASSLSHPSNEQFF
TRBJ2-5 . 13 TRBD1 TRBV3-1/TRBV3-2 TGTGCCAGCAGTGACAGGGGGCAGGAGACCCAGTACTTC CASSDRGQETQYF
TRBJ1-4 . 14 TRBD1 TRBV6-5 TGTGCCAGCAGGACAGGGGGCGTTTTTGAAAAACTGTTTTTT CASRTGGVFEKLFF
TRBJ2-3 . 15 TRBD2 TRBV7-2 TGTGCCAGCAGCTTAACTATCGGGGAGGGGAATACGCAGTATTTT CASSLTIGEGNTQYF
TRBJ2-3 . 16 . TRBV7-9 TGTGCCAGCAGCTTTCTGGTGCAGGGTTACGCAGATACGCAGTATTTT CASSFLVQGYADTQYF
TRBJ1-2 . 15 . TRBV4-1 TGCGCCAGCAGCCCCCCGGGATCGGGAACCTATGGCTACACCTTC CASSPPGSGTYGYTF
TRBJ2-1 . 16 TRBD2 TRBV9 TGTGCCAGCAGCGTAGGGGGTAGCGGGGCCTGGGGTGAGCAGTTCTTC CASSVGGSGAWGEQFF
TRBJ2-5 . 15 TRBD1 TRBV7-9 TGTGCCAGCAGCTCCGACAGGGGGCTTCTCGAGACCCAGTACTTC CASSSDRGLLETQYF
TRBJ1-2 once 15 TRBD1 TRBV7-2 TGTGCCAGCAGCCCACGACAGGGGGCGGACTATGGCTACACCTTC CASSPRQGADYGYTF
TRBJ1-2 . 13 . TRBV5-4 TGTGCCAGCAGCTTAGCGCGAGACTATGGCTACACCTTC CASSLARDYGYTF
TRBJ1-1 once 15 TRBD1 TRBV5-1 TGCGCCAGCAGCTGGAAAGGGACAGAGAACACTGAAGCTTTCTTT CASSWKGTENTEAFF
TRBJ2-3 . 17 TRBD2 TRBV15 TGTGCCACCAGCAAGACTAGCGGGGGGGCTGGGGCAGATACGCAGTATTTT CATSKTSGGAGADTQYF
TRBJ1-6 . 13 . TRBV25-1 TGTGCCAGCGGGCGGGAGAATAATTCACCCCTCCACTTT CASGRENNSPLHF
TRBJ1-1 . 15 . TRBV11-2 TGTGCCAGCAGCTTAGAAGGATGGGCGAACACTGAAGCTTTCTTT CASSLEGWANTEAFF
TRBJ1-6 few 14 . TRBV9 TGTGCCAGCAGCGTAGGACAAGTGGGTTCACCCCTCCACTTT CASSVGQVGSPLHF
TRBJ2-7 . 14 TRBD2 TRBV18 TGTGCCAGCTCACCAGAGGGAGGGGACTACGAGCAGTACTTC CASSPEGGDYEQYF
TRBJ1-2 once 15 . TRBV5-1 TGCGCCAGCAGCTTGGGTATAGCCTCTATGGGTGGCTACACCTTC CASSLGIASMGGYTF
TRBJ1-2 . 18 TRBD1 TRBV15 TGTGCCACCAGCAGAGTTCCCGGGACAGGGAAGGGTAACTATGGCTACACCTTC CATSRVPGTGKGNYGYTF
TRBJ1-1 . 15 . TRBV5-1 TGCGCCAGCAGATCAGACCTCAACCCGGGGACTGAAGCTTTCTTT CASRSDLNPGTEAFF
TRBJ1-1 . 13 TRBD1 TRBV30 TGTGCCTGGAGCGCAGGGGGTCTGACTGAAGCTTTCTTT CAWSAGGLTEAFF
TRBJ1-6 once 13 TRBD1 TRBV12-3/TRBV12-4 TGTGCCAGCCGGGAGACAGGGTCCTCACCCCTCCACTTT CASRETGSSPLHF
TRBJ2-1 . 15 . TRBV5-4 TGTGCCAGCAGGCAGACGGGGGGCCGAAACAATGAGCAGTTCTTC CASRQTGGRNNEQFF
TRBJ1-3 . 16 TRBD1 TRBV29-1 TGCAGCGTTGGGGACCCCACAGGGGTCTCTGGAAACACCATATATTTT CSVGDPTGVSGNTIYF
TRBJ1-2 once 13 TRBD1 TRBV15 TGTGCCACCAACGCAGGGGGCGGCTATGGCTACACCTTC CATNAGGGYGYTF
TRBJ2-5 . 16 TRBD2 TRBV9 TGTGCCAGCAGCGTAGGCCCTAGCGGCCCAAGAGTCACCCAGTACTTC CASSVGPSGPRVTQYF
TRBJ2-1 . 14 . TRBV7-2 TGTGCCAGCAGCTTAGATCAGGCTTACAATGAGCAGTTCTTC CASSLDQAYNEQFF
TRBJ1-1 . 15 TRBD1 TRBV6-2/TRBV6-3 TGTGCCAGCAGTTACAGGGGGCTGACGAACACTGAAGCTTTCTTT CASSYRGLTNTEAFF
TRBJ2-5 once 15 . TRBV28 TGTGCCAGCAGTTTGTCAGGGGCTGGGCCAGAGACCCAGTACTTC CASSLSGAGPETQYF
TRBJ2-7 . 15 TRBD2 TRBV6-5 TGTGCCAGCAGCGAGACTAGCGGGGGGCCGAGGGAGCAGTACTTC CASSETSGGPREQYF
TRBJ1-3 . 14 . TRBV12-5 TGTGCTAGTGGTCTCGGACACGCGGGAAACACCATATATTTT CASGLGHAGNTIYF
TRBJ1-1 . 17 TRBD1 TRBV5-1 TGCGCCAGCAGCCGGGGCGTGACAGGGCAAGCGAGCACTGAAGCTTTCTTT CASSRGVTGQASTEAFF
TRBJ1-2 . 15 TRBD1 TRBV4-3 TGCGCCAGCAGCCGAAGGGACAGGGCTAACTATGGCTACACCTTC CASSRRDRANYGYTF
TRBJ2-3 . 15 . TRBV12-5 TGTGCTAGTGACCCGGGACAAAGGACCACAGATACGCAGTATTTT CASDPGQRTTDTQYF
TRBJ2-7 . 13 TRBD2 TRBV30 TGTGCCTGGAGTCGGGGGGAAGGATACGAGCAGTACTTC CAWSRGEGYEQYF
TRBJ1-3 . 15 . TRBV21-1 TGTGCCAGCAGCAAAGTCACGGTCAAAGGAAACACCATATATTTT CASSKVTVKGNTIYF
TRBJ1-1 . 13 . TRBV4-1 TGCGCCAGCAGCCGAGTAAGCCAGGGTGAAGCTTTCTTT CASSRVSQGEAFF
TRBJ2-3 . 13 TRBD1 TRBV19 TGTGCCACCTGGGACAGGGGGTCGGATACGCAGTATTTT CATWDRGSDTQYF